This record concerns one T cell receptor beta chain sequence. What it binds is not known. This entry belongs to a study of shared clonotypes between healthy human individuals. Findings and caveats of the study: Memory subsets had estimated richness that was generally smaller than that of naive subsets.

Across several immunoSEQ plates, the genomic DNA of each subset was split evenly. Only in-frame clones appear in the TCRdb table, and some are missing; sequencing was by immunoSEQ multiplex PCR. There are hundreds of thousands of clones in the sample; approximately 96% occur only once, and less than 0.25% lies in the top ten. It was CD45RO-negative cells, positively selected for CCR7, that made up naive CD8 cells, with terminally differentiated effector memory CD45RA+ cells excluded. Sequencing used naive CD8+ T cells sorted from blood. The source of this sequence is a man aged 30 to 39 in good health.

The CDR3 bases are TGTGCCAGCATGGCGTCTTGGGACAGGAGCACAGATACGCAGTATTTT. Its protein is CASMASWDRSTDTQYF. This chain joins TRBV6-6 and TRBJ2-3; 8 nucleotides match TRBD1. The CDR3 is 16 residues long. Per the germline V gene, CDR1 is MNHNY and CDR2 is SVGAGI (reference sequence). Germline trimming cut 7 bases from V and 0 bases from J; bases unmatched to any gene: 9.